This T cell receptor (beta chain) was sequenced for a study of cytomegalovirus exposure and HLA in healthy donors. General study findings and limits: CMV antigen specificity was confirmed in vitro for a few CMV-associated chains.

Points on this clone: Its cognate antigen is unknown.

13 Jbeta primers and 60 Vbeta primers were used for the PCR. Method: immunoSEQ multiplex PCR; TCRdb's copy keeps in-frame clones and lacks some. The repertoire table contains 200,000 to 250,000 clones. The V gene end was trimmed by 8 bases and the J gene end by 3 bases; junction bases not matched to a gene: 4. Germline values: CDR1 LNHDA, CDR2 SQIVND (reference sequence). CDR3 length: 14 amino acids. Sequencing input: PBMCs. The rearrangement uses TRBV19 and TRBJ2-2, with 9 bases lining up with TRBD2. This sequence was found in a girl aged 2-10 years in good health and CMV-seropositive. This CDR3 is CASLRLADTGELFF. Written as DNA, the CDR3 is TGTGCCAGTTTGAGACTAGCGGACACCGGGGAGCTGTTTTTT.